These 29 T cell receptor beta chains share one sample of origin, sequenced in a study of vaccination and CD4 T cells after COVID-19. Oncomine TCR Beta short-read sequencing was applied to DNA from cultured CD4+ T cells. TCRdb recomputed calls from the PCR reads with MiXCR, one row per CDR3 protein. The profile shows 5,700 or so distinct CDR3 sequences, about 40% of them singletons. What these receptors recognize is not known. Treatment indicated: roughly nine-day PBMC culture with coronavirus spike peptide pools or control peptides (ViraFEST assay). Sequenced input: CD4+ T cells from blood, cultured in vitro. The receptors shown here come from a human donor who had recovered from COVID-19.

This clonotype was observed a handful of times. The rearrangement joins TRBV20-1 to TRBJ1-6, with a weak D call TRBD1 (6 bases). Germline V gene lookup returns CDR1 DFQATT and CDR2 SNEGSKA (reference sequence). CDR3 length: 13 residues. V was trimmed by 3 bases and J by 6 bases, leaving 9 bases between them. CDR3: CSASKGVNSPLHF. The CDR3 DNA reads TGCAGTGCTAGTAAGGGGGTTAATTCACCCCTCCACTTT.

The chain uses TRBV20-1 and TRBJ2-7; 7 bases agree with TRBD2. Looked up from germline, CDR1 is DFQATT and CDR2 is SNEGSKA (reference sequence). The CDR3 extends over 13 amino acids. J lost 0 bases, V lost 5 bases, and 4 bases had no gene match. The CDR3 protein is CSAGGSDSYEQYF. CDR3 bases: TGCAGTGCTGGCGGGAGCGACTCCTACGAGCAGTACTTC.

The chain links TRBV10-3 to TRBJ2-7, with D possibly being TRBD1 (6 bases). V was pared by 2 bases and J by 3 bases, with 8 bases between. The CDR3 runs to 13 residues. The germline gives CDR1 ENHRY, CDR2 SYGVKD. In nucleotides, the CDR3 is TGTGCCATCAGTGAGGTAGGGGGCTACGAGCAGTACTTC. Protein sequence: CAISEVGGYEQYF.

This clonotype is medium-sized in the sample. The CDR3, as DNA: TGCAGTGCTAGGTCCACAGGGCCTGATGGCTACACCTTC. Its protein is CSARSTGPDGYTF. The chain is built from TRBV20-1 and TRBJ1-2; the D gene is possibly TRBD1 (6 bases). Deletions cut 3 bases from V and 6 bases from J, with 14 bases between. This CDR3 has 13 amino acids. The germline gives CDR1 DFQATT, CDR2 SNEGSKA (reference sequence).

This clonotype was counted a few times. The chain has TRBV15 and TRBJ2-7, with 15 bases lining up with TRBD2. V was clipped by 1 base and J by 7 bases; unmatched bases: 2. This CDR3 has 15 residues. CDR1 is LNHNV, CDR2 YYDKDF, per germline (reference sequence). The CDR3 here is CATSRVGTSGREQYF. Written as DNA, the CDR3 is TGTGCCACCAGCAGAGTAGGGACTAGCGGGAGGGAGCAGTACTTC.

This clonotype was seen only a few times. Here the CDR3 reads CSVLTLGRGLHF. The CDR3 DNA is TGCAGCGTCCTCACGTTGGGACGGGGCCTCCACTTT. The chain has TRBV29-1 and TRBJ1-6; D possibly corresponds to TRBD1 (5 bases). V lost 6 bases, J lost 15 bases, and 18 bases lay in between. Germline values: CDR1 SQVTM, CDR2 ANQGSEA. This CDR3 is built from 12 residues.

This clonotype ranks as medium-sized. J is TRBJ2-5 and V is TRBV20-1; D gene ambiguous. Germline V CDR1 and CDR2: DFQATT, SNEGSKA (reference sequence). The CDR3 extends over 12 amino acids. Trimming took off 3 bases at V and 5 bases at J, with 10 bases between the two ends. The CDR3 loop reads CSASPGFETQYF. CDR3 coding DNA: TGCAGTGCTAGTCCCGGTTTCGAGACCCAGTACTTC.

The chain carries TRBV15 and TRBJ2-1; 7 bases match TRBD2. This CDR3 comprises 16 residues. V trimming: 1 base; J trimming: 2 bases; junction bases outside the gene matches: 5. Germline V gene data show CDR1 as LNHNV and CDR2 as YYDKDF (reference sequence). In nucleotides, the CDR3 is TGTGCCACCAGCAGAGGGGCTGGGACTACCTACAATGAGCAGTTCTTC. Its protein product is CATSRGAGTTYNEQFF.

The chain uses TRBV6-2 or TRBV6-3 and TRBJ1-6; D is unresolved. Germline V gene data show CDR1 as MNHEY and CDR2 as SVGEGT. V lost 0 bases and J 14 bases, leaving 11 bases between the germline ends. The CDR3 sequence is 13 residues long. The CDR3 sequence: CASSYSAARALHF. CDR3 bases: TGTGCCAGCAGTTACTCAGCAGCCCGGGCCCTCCACTTT.

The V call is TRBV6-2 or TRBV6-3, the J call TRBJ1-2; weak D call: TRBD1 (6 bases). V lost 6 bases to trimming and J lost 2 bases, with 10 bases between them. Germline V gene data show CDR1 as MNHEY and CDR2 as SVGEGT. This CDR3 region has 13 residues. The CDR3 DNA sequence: TGTGCCAGCAGGCCTACAGGGAACTATGGCTACACCTTC. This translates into CASRPTGNYGYTF.

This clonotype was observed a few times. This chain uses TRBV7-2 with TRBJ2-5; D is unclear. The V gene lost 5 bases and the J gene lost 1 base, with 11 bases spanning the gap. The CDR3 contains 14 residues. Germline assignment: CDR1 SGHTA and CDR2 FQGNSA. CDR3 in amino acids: CASSPRPAQETQYF. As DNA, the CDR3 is TGTGCCAGCAGCCCTCGGCCTGCCCAAGAGACCCAGTACTTC.

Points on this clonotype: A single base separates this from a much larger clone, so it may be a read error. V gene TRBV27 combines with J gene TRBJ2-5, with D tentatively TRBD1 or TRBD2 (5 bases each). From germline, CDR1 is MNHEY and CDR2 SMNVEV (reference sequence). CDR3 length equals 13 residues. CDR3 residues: CAGSPPRGGTQYF. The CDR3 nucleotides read TGTGCCGGCAGTCCCCCGAGGGGTGGGACCCAGTACTTC.

CDR3 coding DNA: TGTGCCAGCAGCTTAGCGGCGGGGGGTTCGTCCCAGTACTTC. Its protein is CASSLAAGGSSQYF. The gene calls are TRBV7-8 and TRBJ2-5; 8 bases match TRBD2. The V segment lost 0 bases and the J segment 9 bases; nucleotides outside the gene matches: 6. Per germline, CDR1 SGHVS and CDR2 FQNEAQ. The CDR3 is 14 amino acids.

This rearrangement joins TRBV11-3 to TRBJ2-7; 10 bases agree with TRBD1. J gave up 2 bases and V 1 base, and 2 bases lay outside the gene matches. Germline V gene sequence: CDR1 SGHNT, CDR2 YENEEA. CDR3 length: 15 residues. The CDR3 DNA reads TGTGCCAGCAGCTTAGGACAGGGGGCTACCTACGAGCAGTACTTC. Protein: CASSLGQGATYEQYF.

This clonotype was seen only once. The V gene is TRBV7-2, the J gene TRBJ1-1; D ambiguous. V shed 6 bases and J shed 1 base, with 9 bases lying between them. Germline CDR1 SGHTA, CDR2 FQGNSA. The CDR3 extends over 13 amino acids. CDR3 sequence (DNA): TGTGCCAGCAGGCTGGACGGGAACACTGAAGCTTTCTTT. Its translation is CASRLDGNTEAFF. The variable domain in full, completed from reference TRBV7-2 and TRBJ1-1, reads GAGVSQSPSNKVTEKGKDVELRCDPISGHTALYWYRQSLGQGLEFLIYFQGNSAPDKSGLPSDRFSAERTGGSVSTLTIQRTQQEDSAVYLCASRLDGNTEAFFGQGTRLTVV.

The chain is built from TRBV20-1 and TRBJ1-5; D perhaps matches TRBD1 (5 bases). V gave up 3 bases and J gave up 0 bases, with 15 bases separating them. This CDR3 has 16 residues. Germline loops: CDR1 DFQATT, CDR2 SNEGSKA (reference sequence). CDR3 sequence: CSASGGGGYSNQPQHF. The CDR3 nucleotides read TGCAGTGCTAGTGGTGGGGGGGGTTATAGCAATCAGCCCCAGCATTTT.

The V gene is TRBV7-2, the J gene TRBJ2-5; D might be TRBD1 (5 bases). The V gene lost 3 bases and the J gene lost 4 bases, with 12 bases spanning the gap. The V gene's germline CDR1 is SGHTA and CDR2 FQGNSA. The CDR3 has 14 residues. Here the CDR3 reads CASSLAGHSETQYF. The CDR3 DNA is TGTGCCAGCAGCTTGGCCGGACATTCAGAGACCCAGTACTTC.

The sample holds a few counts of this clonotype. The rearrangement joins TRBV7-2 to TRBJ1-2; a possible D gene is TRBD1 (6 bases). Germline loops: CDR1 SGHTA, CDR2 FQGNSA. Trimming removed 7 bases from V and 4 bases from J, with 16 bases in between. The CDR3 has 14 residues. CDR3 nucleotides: TGTGCCAGCACCCTAGGACAGACACGCTATGGCTACACCTTC. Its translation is CASTLGQTRYGYTF.

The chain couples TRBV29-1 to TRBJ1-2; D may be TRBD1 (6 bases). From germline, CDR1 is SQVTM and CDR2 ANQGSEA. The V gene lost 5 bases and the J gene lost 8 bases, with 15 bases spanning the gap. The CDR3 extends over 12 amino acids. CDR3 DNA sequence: TGCAGCGTTAGTCCAGGGGCGGGGGGCTACACCTTC. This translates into CSVSPGAGGYTF.

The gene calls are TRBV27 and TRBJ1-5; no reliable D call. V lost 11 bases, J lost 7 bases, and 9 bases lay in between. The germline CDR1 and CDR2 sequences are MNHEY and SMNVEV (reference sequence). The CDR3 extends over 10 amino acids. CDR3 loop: CALPWQPQHF. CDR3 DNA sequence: TGTGCCCTACCTTGGCAGCCCCAGCATTTT.

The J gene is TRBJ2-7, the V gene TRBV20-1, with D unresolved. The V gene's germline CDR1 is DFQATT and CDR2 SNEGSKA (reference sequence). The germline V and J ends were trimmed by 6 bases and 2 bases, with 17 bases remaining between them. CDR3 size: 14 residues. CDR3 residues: CSAVNPASPYEQYF. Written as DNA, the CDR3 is TGCAGTGCCGTGAACCCAGCATCCCCCTACGAGCAGTACTTC.

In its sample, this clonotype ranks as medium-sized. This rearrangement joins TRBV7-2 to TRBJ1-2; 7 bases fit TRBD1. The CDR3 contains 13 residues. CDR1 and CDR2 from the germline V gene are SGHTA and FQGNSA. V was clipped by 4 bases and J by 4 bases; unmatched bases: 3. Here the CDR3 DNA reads TGTGCCAGCAGCTACGGGACAGTCTATGGCTACACCTTC. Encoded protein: CASSYGTVYGYTF.

The CDR3 loop reads CASSLEFSGYTF. Here the CDR3 DNA reads TGTGCCAGCAGCTTAGAATTCTCTGGCTACACCTTC. The chain recombines TRBV7-2 with TRBJ1-2, with unresolved D. The germline V and J ends were trimmed by 1 base and 7 bases, with 7 bases remaining between them. CDR1 is SGHTA, CDR2 FQGNSA, per germline. CDR3 size: 12 residues.

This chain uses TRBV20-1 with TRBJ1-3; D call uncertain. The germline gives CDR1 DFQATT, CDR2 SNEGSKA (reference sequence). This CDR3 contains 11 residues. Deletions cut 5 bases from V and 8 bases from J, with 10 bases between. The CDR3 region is CSAPKEDTIYF. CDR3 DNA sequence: TGCAGTGCTCCGAAAGAGGACACCATATATTTT.

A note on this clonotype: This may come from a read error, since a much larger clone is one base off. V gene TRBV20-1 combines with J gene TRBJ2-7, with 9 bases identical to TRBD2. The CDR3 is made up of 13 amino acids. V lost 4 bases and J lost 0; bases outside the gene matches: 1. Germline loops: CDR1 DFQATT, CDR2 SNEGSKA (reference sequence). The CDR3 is CSAKTSGSYEQYF. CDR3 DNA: TGCAGTGCTAAGACTAGCGGCTCCTACGAGCAGTACTTC.

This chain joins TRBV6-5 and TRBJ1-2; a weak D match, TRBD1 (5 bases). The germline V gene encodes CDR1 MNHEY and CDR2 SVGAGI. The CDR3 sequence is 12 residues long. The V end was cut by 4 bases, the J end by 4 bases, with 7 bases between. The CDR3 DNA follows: TGTGCCAGCAGTTTTGACAGCTATGGCTACACCTTC. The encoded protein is CASSFDSYGYTF.

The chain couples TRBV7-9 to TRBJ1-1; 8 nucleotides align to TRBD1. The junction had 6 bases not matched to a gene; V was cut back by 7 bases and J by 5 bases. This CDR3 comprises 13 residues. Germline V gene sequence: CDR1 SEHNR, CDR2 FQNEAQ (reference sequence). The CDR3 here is CASTRGQGTEAFF. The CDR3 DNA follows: TGTGCCAGCACCAGGGGGCAGGGGACTGAAGCTTTCTTT.

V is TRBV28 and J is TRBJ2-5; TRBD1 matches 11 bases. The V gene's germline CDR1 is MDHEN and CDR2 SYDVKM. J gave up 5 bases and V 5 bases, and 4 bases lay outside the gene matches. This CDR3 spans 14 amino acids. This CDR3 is CASSRDRGTETQYF. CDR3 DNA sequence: TGTGCCAGCAGTCGGGACAGGGGGACTGAGACCCAGTACTTC.

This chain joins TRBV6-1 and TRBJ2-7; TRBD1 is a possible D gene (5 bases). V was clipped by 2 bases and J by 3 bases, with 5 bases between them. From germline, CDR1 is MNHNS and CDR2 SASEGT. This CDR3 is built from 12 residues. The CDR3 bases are TGTGCCAGCAGTGAAAGGGGCTACGAGCAGTACTTC. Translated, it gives CASSERGYEQYF.